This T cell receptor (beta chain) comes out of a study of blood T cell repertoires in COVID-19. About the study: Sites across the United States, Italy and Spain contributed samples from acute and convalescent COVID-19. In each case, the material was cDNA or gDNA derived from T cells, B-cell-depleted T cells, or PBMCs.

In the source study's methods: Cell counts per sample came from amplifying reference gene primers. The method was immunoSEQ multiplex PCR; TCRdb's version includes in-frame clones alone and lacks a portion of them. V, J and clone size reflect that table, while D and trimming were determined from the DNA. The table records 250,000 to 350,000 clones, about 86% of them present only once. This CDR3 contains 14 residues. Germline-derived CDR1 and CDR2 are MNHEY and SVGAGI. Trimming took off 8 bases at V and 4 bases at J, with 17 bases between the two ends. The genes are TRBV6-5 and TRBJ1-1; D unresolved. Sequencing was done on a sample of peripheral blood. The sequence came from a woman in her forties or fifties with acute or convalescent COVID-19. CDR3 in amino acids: CASSRKPLSTEAFF. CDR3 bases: TGTGCCAGCTCTCGAAAGCCGTTGAGCACTGAAGCTTTCTTT.